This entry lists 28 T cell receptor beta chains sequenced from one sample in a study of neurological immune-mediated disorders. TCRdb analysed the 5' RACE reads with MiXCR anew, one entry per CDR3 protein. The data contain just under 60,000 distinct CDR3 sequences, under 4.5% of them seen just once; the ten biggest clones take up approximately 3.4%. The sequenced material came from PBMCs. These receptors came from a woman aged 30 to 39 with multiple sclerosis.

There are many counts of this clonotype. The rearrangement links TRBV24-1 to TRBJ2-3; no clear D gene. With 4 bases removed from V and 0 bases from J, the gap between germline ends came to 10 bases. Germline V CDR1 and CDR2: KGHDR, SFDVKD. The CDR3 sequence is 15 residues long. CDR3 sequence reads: CATSDVTASTDTQYF. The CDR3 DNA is TGTGCCACCAGTGACGTTACCGCTAGCACAGATACGCAGTATTTT.

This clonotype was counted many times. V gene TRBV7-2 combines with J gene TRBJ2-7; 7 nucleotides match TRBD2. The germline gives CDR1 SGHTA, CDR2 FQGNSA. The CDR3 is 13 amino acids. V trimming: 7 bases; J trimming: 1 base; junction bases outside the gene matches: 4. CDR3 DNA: TGTGCCAGCAACAGCGGGAAGTCCTACGAGCAGTACTTC. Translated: CASNSGKSYEQYF. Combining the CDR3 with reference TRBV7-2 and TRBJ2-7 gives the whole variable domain GAGVSQSPSNKVTEKGKDVELRCDPISGHTALYWYRQSLGQGLEFLIYFQGNSAPDKSGLPSDRFSAERTGGSVSTLTIQRTQQEDSAVYLCASNSGKSYEQYFGPGTRLTVT.

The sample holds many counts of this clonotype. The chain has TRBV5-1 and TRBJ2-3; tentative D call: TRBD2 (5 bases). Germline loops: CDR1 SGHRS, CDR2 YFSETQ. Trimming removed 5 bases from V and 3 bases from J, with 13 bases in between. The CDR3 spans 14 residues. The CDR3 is CASRDGVQTDTQYF. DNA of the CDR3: TGCGCCAGCAGGGACGGGGTACAAACAGATACGCAGTATTTT.

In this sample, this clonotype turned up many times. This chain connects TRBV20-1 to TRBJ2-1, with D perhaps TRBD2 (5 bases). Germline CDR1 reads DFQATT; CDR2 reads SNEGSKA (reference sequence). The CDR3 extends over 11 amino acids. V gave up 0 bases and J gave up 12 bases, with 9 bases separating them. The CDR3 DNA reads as TGCAGTGCTAGAGAGGGGAGTACGCAGTTCTTC. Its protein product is CSAREGSTQFF.

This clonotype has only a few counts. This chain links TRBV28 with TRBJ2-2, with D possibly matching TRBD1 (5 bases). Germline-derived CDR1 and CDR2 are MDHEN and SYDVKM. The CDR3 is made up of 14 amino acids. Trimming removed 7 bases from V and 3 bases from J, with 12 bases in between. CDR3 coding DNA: TGTGCCAGCATGGGTAGCAGGGACACCGGGGAGCTGTTTTTT. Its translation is CASMGSRDTGELFF.

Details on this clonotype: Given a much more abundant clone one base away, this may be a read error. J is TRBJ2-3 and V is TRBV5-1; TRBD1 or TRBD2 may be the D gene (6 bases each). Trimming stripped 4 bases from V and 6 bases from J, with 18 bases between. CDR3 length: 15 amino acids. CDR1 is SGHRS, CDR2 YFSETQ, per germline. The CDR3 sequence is CASSPTGASPDTQYF. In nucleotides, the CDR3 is TGCGCCAGCAGCCCTACGGGGGCCAGCCCGGATACGCAGTATTTT.

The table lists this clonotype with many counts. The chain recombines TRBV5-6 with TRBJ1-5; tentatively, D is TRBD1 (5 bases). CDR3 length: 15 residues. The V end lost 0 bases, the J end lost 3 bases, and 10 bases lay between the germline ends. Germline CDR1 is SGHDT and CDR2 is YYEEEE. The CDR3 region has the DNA TGTGCCAGCAGCTTGGGGACATTGGCCAATCAGCCCCAGCATTTT. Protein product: CASSLGTLANQPQHF.

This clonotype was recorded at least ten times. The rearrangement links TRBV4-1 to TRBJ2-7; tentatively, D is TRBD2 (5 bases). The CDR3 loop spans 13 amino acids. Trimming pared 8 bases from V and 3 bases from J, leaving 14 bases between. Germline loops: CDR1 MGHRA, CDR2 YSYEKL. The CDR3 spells CASPLGVNYEQYF. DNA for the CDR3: TGCGCCAGCCCCCTCGGGGTTAACTACGAGCAGTACTTC.

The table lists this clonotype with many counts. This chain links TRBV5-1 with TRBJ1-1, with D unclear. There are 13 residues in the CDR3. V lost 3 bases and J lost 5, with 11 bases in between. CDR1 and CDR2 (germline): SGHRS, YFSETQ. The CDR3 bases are TGCGCCAGCAGCTCTATTGTCAGTACTGAAGCTTTCTTT. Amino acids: CASSSIVSTEAFF.

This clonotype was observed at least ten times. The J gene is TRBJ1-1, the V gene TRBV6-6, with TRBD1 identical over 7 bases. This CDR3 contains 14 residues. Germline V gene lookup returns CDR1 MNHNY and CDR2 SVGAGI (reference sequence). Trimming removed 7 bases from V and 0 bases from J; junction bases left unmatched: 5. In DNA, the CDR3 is TGTGCCAGCATCGCAGGGACAGTGAACACTGAAGCTTTCTTT. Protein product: CASIAGTVNTEAFF.

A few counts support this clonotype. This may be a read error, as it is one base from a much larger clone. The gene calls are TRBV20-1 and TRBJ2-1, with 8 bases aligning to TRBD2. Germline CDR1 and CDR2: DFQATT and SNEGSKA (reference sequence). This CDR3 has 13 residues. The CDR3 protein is CSGLATYDNEQFF. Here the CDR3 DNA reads TGCAGCGGACTAGCCACTTACGACAATGAGCAGTTCTTC.

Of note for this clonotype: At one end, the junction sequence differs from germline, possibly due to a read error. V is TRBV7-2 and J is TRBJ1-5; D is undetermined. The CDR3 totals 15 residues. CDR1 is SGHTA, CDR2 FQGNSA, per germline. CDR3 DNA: TGTGCCAGCAGACGAGACGGATGGTACAATCAGCCCCAGAATTTT. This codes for CASRRDGWYNQPQNF.

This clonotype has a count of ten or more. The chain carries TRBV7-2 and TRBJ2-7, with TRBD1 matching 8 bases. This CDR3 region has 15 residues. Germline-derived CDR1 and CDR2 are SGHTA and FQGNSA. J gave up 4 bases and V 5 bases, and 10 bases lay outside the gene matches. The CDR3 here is CASSPGQGLRYEQYF. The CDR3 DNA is TGTGCCAGCAGCCCCGGACAGGGTCTAAGGTACGAGCAGTACTTC.

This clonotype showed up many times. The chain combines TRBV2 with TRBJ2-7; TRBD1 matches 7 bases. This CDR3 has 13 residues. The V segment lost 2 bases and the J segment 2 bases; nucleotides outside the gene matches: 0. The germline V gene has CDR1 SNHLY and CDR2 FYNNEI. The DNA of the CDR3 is TGTGCCAGCAGTGAACAGGGGGCCTACGAGCAGTACTTC. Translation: CASSEQGAYEQYF. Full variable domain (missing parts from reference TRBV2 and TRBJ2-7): EPEVTQTPSHQVTQMGQEVILRCVPISNHLYFYWYRQILGQKVEFLVSFYNNEISEKSEIFDDQFSVERPDGSNFTLKIRSTKLEDSAMYFCASSEQGAYEQYFGPGTRLTVT.

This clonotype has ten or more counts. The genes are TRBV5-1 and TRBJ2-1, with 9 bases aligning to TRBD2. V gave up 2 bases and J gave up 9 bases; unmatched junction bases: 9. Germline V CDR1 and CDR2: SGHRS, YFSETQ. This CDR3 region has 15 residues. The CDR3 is CASSFGLAGRGEQFF. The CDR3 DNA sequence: TGCGCCAGCAGCTTTGGCCTAGCGGGACGCGGTGAGCAGTTCTTC.

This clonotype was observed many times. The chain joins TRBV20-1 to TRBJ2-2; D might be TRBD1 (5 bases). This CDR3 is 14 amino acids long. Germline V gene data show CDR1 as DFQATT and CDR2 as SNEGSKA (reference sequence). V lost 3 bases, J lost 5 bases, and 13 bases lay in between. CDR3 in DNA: TGCAGTGCTAGTGTACAGGCATCTACCGGGGAGCTGTTTTTT. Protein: CSASVQASTGELFF.

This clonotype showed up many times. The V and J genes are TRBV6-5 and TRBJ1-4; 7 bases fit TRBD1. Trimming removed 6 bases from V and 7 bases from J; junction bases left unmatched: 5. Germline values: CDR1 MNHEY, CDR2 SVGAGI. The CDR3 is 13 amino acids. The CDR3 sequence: CASRRDSVEKLFF. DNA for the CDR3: TGTGCCAGCAGGAGGGACAGCGTTGAAAAACTGTTTTTT.

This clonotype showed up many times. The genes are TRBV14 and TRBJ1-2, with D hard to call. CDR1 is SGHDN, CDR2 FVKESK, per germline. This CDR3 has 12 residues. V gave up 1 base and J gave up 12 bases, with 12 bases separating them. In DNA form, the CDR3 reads TGTGCCAGCAGCCAAGTTGGTAGAGGACACACCTTC. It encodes CASSQVGRGHTF.

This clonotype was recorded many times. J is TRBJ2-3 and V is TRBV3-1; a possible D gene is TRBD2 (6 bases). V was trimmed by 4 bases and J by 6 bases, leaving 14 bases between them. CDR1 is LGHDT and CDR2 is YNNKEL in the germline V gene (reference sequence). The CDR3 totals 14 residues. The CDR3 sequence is CASSLFGGSDTQYF. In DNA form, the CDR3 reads TGTGCCAGCAGCCTATTCGGAGGGTCCGATACGCAGTATTTT.

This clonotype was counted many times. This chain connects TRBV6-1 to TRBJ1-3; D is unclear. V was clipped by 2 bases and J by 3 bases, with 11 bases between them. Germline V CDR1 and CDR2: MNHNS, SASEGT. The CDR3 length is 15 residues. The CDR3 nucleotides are TGTGCCAGCAGTGAATCCCGGGGAATTGGAAACACCATATATTTT. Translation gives CASSESRGIGNTIYF.

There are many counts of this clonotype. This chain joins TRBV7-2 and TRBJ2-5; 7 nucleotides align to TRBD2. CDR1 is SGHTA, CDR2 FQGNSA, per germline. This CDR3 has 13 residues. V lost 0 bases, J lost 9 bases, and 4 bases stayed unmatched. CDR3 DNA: TGTGCCAGCAGCTTAGCGGAGGCGGGGGCCCAGTACTTC. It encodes CASSLAEAGAQYF. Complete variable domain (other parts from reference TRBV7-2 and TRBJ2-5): GAGVSQSPSNKVTEKGKDVELRCDPISGHTALYWYRQSLGQGLEFLIYFQGNSAPDKSGLPSDRFSAERTGGSVSTLTIQRTQQEDSAVYLCASSLAEAGAQYFGPGTRLLVL.

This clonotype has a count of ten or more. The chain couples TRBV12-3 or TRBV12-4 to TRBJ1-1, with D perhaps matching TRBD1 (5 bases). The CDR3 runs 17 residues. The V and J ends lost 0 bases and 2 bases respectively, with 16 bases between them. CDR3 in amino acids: CASSLAVGPRGNTEAFF. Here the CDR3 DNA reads TGTGCCAGCAGTTTAGCGGTCGGGCCGAGGGGAAACACTGAAGCTTTCTTT.

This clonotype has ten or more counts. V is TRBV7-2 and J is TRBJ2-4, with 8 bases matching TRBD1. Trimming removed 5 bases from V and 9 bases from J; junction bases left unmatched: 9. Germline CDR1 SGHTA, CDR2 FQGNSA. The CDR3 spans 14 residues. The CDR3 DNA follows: TGTGCCAGCAGCAAGGGGACAGGACCGGGCATTCAGTACTTC. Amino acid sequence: CASSKGTGPGIQYF.

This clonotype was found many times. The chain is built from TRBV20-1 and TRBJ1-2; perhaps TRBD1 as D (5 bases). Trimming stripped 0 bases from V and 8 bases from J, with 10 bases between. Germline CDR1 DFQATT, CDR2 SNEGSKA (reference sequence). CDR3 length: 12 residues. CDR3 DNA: TGCAGTGCTAGAGAGCCCAGGGACGGCTACACCTTC. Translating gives CSAREPRDGYTF.

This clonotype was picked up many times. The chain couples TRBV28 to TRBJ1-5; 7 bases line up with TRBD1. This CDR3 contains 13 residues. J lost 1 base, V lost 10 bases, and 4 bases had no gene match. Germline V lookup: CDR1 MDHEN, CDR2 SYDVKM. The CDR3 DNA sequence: TGTGCCACCACGGGACAGAGCAATCAGCCCCAGCATTTT. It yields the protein CATTGQSNQPQHF.

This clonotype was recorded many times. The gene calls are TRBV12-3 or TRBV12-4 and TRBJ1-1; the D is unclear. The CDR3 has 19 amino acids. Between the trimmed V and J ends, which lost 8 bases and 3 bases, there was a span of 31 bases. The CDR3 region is CASGNSVGSSERRYTEAFF. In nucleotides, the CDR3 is TGTGCCAGCGGCAATTCTGTAGGATCTTCCGAGAGGCGATACACTGAAGCTTTCTTT.

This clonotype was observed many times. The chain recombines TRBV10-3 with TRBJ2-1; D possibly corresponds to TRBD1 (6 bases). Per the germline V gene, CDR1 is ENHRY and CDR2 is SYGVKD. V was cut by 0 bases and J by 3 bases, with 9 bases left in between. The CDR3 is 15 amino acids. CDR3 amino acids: CAISESPGDYNEQFF. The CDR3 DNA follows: TGTGCCATCAGTGAGTCCCCAGGGGACTACAATGAGCAGTTCTTC.

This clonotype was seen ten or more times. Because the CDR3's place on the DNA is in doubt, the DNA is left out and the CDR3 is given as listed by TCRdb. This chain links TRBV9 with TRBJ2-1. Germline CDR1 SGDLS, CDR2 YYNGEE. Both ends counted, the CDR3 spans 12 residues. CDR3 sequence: CASSVGIGIPFF.